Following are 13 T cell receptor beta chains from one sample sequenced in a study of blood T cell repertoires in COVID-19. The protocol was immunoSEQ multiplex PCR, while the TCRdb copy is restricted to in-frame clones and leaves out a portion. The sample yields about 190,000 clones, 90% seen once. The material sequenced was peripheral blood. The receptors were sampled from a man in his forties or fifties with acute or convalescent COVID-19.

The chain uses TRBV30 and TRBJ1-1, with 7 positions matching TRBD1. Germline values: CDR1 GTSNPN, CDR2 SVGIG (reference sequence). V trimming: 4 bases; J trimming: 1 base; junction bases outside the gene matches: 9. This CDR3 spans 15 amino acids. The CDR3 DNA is TGTGCCTGGACGAAAGGGACAGTCCGGAACACTGAAGCTTTCTTT. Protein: CAWTKGTVRNTEAFF.

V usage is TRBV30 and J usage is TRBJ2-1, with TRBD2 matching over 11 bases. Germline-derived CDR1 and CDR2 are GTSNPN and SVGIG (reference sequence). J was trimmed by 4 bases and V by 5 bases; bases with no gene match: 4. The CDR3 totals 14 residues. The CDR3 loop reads CAWRTSGLYNEQFF. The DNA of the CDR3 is TGTGCCTGGCGGACTAGCGGGTTATACAATGAGCAGTTCTTC.

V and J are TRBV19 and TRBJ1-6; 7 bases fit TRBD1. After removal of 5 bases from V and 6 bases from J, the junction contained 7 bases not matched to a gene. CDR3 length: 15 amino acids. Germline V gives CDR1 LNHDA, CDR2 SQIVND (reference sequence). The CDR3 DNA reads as TGTGCCAGTAGTGACCAGGGGGACGGTAATTCACCCCTCCACTTT. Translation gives CASSDQGDGNSPLHF.

The CDR3 is CASNRDRGFGNTGELFF. The CDR3, as DNA: TGTGCCAGTAACCGGGACAGGGGATTTGGGAACACCGGGGAGCTGTTTTTT. V usage is TRBV19 and J usage is TRBJ2-2; 10 bases line up with TRBD1. CDR3 length: 17 residues. Germline V gene data show CDR1 as LNHDA and CDR2 as SQIVND (reference sequence). J lost 1 base, V lost 7 bases, and 9 bases had no gene match.

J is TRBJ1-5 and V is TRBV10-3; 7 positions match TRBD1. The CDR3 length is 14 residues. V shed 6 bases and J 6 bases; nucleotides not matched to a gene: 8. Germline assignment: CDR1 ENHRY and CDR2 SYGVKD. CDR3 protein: CAISGDRESQPQHF. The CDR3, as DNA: TGTGCCATCAGCGGCGACAGGGAGAGTCAGCCCCAGCATTTT.

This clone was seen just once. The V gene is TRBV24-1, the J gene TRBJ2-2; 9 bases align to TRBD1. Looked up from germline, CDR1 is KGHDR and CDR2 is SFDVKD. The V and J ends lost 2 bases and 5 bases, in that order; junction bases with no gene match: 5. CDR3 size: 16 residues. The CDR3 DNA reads TGTGCCACCAGTGATTGGGTACAGGGGGCGACCGGGGAGCTGTTTTTT. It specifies CATSDWVQGATGELFF.

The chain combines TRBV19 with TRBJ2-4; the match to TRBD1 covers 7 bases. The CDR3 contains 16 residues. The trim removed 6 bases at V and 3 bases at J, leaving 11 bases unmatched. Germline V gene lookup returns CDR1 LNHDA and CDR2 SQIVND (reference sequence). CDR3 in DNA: TGTGCCAGTAGCACCCGGGACAGAAACTACAAAAACATTCAGTACTTC. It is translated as CASSTRDRNYKNIQYF.

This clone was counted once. DNA for the CDR3: TGTGCCAGCAGTTTCATTCAAAACACTGAAGCTTTCTTT. It specifies CASSFIQNTEAFF. The chain uses TRBV28 and TRBJ1-1; no firm D call. This CDR3 contains 13 residues. Per the germline V gene, CDR1 is MDHEN and CDR2 is SYDVKM. The ends were cut back, 3 bases at V and 2 bases at J, with 7 bases in the middle.

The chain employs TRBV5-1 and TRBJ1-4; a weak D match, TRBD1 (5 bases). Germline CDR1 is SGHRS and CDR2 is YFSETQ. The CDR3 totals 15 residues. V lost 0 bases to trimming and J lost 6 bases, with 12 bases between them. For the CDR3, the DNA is TGCGCCAGCAGCTTGGTTGCAGGGTCTTATGAAAAACTGTTTTTT. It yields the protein CASSLVAGSYEKLFF.

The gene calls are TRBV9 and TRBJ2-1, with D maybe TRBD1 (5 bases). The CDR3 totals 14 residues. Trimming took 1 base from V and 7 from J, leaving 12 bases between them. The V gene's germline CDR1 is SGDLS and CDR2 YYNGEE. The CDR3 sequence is CASSVTIQANEQFF. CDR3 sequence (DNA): TGTGCCAGCAGCGTAACTATACAGGCGAATGAGCAGTTCTTC.

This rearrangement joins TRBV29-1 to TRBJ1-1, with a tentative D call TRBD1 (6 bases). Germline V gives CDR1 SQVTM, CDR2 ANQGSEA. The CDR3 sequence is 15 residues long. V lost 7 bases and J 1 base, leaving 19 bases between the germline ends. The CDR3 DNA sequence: TGCAGCGCCGGGGAATATCGGACAGAGAACACTGAAGCTTTCTTT. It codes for CSAGEYRTENTEAFF.

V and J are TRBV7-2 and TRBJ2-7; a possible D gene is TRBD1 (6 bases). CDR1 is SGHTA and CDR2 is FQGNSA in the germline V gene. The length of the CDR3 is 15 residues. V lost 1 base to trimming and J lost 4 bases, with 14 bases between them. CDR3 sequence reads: CASSLEVGRGYEQYF. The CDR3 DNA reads TGTGCCAGCAGCTTAGAAGTGGGCAGGGGATACGAGCAGTACTTC.

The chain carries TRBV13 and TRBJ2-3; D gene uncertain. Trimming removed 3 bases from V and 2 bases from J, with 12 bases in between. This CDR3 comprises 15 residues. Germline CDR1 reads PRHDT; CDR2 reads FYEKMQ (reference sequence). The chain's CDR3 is CASSLGSSSTDTQYF. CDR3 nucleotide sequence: TGTGCCAGCAGCTTGGGCAGCTCGTCCACAGATACGCAGTATTTT. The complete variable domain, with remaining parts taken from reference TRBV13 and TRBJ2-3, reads AAGVIQSPRHLIKEKRETATLKCYPIPRHDTVYWYQQGPGQDPQFLISFYEKMQSDKGSIPDRFSAQQFSDYHSELNMSSLELGDSALYFCASSLGSSSTDTQYFGPGTRLTVL.